The next 28 T cell receptor beta chains were all read from a single sample in a study of human T cells and chemical hapten exposure. Time point described: healthy volunteer bleed at 2 weeks. Whole blood that had not been fractionated was the source of extracted total RNA. TCRdb re-called the RACE reads through MiXCR, storing one row per CDR3 protein. The data show 130,000 or so distinct CDR3 sequences, with approximately 9% seen just once and 1.5% to 2% held by the top ten. The sample consisted of whole blood. Every receptor here comes from a male donor in good health. Some clones in this sample may be carry-over from other donors' samples.

This CDR3 is CASSPPTSKETQYF. The CDR3 DNA reads TGCGCCAGCAGCCCACCGACTAGCAAAGAGACCCAGTACTTC. The chain recombines TRBV5-1 with TRBJ2-5; 7 nucleotides match TRBD2. The CDR3 spans 14 residues. V shed 4 bases and J 3 bases; nucleotides not matched to a gene: 6. CDR1 and CDR2 (germline): SGHRS, YFSETQ.

To note about this clonotype: Germline and junction disagree at one end, which may indicate a read error. The J gene is TRBJ2-7, the V gene TRBV10-1; D gene ambiguous. Germline V gene lookup returns CDR1 WNHNN and CDR2 SYGVQD (reference sequence). The CDR3 loop spans 13 amino acids. The DNA for the CDR3 is TGCGCCAGCAGTGCACCATCCTCCTGCGAGCAGTACTTC. Translated: CASSAPSSCEQYF.

The sample holds many counts of this clonotype. The chain is built from TRBV29-1 and TRBJ1-1; no definite D call. The CDR3 runs to 11 residues. The germline V and J ends were trimmed by 6 bases and 6 bases, with 11 bases remaining between them. Per germline, CDR1 SQVTM and CDR2 ANQGSEA. The CDR3, as DNA: TGCAGCGTCCGGTTCTCCCCTGAAGCTTTCTTT. Its protein product is CSVRFSPEAFF.

This clonotype was seen a handful of times. The chain has TRBV20-1 and TRBJ2-7; D might be TRBD1 (6 bases). CDR3 length equals 11 residues. In germline, CDR1 is DFQATT, CDR2 SNEGSKA (reference sequence). Trimming shortened V by 6 bases and J by 5 bases, and 11 bases separated the two germline ends. The CDR3 sequence: CSAEDRNEQYF. As DNA, the CDR3 is TGCAGTGCGGAGGACAGAAACGAGCAGTACTTC.

This chain uses TRBV10-3 with TRBJ1-2; possibly TRBD1 for D (5 bases). Germline lookup yields CDR1 ENHRY and CDR2 SYGVKD. This CDR3 is built from 12 residues. V was clipped by 10 bases and J by 9 bases, with 18 bases between them. CDR3 DNA: TGTGCCACCCACTCCGGGGGTCTGAGCTACACCTTC. It yields the protein CATHSGGLSYTF.

This clonotype was seen a few times. The chain uses TRBV4-3 and TRBJ2-3, with 7 bases aligning to TRBD1. J lost 0 bases, V lost 4 bases, and 7 bases had no gene match. Germline CDR1 and CDR2: LGHNA and YSLEER. The CDR3 is 16 residues long. CDR3 amino acids: CASSLGQDPSTDTQYF. DNA of the CDR3: TGCGCCAGCAGCCTCGGACAGGACCCTAGCACAGATACGCAGTATTTT.

This clonotype was counted only a few times. The chain carries TRBV20-1 and TRBJ2-6; D remains unclear. Deletions cut 4 bases from V and 1 base from J, with 2 bases between. Germline lookup yields CDR1 DFQATT and CDR2 SNEGSKA (reference sequence). The CDR3 runs 12 residues. Here the CDR3 reads CSANSGANVLTF. The DNA of the CDR3 is TGCAGTGCTAATTCTGGGGCCAACGTCCTGACTTTC.

The table lists this clonotype with a few counts. The chain combines TRBV25-1 with TRBJ2-1, with 9 bases matching TRBD2. This CDR3 is 16 amino acids long. The junction had 9 bases not matched to a gene; V was cut back by 3 bases and J by 6 bases. Per the germline V gene, CDR1 is MGHDK and CDR2 is SYGVNS. CDR3 nucleotides: TGTGCCAGCAGTGAGCCTAGCGGGAACTTTACCAATGAGCAGTTCTTC. Its protein product is CASSEPSGNFTNEQFF.

This sequence joins TRBV25-1 and TRBJ2-3, with 7 bases lining up with TRBD2. V lost 4 bases, J lost 2 bases, and 3 bases stayed unmatched. CDR3 length: 14 residues. Per germline, CDR1 MGHDK and CDR2 SYGVNS. The CDR3 loop is CASSAGGSTDTQYF. The CDR3 DNA reads as TGTGCCAGCAGTGCCGGGGGGTCCACAGATACGCAGTATTTT.

This clonotype was found a few times. The chain recombines TRBV10-3 with TRBJ2-7; TRBD2 aligns across 10 bases. This CDR3 comprises 13 residues. Looked up from germline, CDR1 is ENHRY and CDR2 is SYGVKD. The ends lost 8 bases at V and 6 bases at J; junction bases unmatched: 7. The CDR3, as DNA: TGTGCCATCGAAACGGCTAGCGGGAGCGAGCAGTACTTC. Encoded protein: CAIETASGSEQYF.

The sample holds a few counts of this clonotype. This chain links TRBV4-1 with TRBJ2-7, with D perhaps being TRBD1 or TRBD2 (5 bases each). V lost 0 bases and J lost 5, with 5 bases in between. The CDR3 is 12 amino acids. CDR1 MGHRA and CDR2 YSYEKL come from the germline V gene. This CDR3 reads CASSQEGDEQYF. DNA for the CDR3: TGCGCCAGCAGCCAAGAGGGGGACGAGCAGTACTTC.

At least ten counts were recorded for this clonotype. The rearrangement joins TRBV29-1 to TRBJ2-3; no clear D gene. The germline V gene encodes CDR1 SQVTM and CDR2 ANQGSEA. The CDR3 totals 13 residues. The V gene lost 3 bases and the J gene lost 5 bases, with 12 bases spanning the gap. The CDR3 spells CSVDLLAIDTQYF. The CDR3 DNA is TGCAGCGTTGACCTCCTGGCGATAGATACGCAGTATTTT.

This clonotype was seen only a few times. This chain joins TRBV6-5 and TRBJ1-5; D is uncertain. The CDR3 extends over 13 amino acids. With 6 bases removed from V and 4 bases from J, the gap between germline ends came to 10 bases. Germline V CDR1 and CDR2: MNHEY, SVGAGI. The CDR3 is CASRLARNQPQHF. The CDR3 nucleotides are TGTGCCAGCAGGCTAGCAAGAAATCAGCCCCAGCATTTT.

This clonotype came up a few times. The genes are TRBV5-1 and TRBJ1-1; 7 positions agree with TRBD1. The CDR3 spans 14 residues. After removal of 6 bases from V and 0 bases from J, the junction contained 5 bases not matched to a gene. The germline CDR1 and CDR2 sequences are SGHRS and YFSETQ. The CDR3 is CASTPGQMNTEAFF. The CDR3 bases are TGCGCCAGCACCCCGGGACAGATGAACACTGAAGCTTTCTTT. The full variable domain, its missing parts supplied by reference TRBV5-1 and TRBJ1-1, is KAGVTQTPRYLIKTRGQQVTLSCSPISGHRSVSWYQQTPGQGLQFLFEYFSETQRNKGNFPGRFSGRQFSNSRSEMNVSTLELGDSALYLCASTPGQMNTEAFFGQGTRLTVV.

This clonotype was recorded at least ten times. This chain connects TRBV20-1 to TRBJ1-1; D remains ambiguous. V lost 0 bases and J 4 bases, leaving 9 bases between the germline ends. Germline CDR1 and CDR2: DFQATT and SNEGSKA (reference sequence). This CDR3 spans 13 amino acids. The CDR3 coding sequence is TGCAGTGCTAGAGACAGATGGAGCACTGAAGCTTTCTTT. Translating gives CSARDRWSTEAFF.

In this sample, this clonotype turned up many times. The chain recombines TRBV12-3 or TRBV12-4 with TRBJ1-1; D is unclear. The CDR3 is made up of 15 amino acids. V was pared by 2 bases and J by 3 bases, with 13 bases between. In nucleotides, the CDR3 is TGTGCCAGCAGTTTATCCGTCCCCGGGGACACTGAAGCTTTCTTT. Its protein product is CASSLSVPGDTEAFF.

The J gene is TRBJ2-1, the V gene TRBV4-1, with D maybe TRBD2 (5 bases). CDR1 and CDR2 (germline): MGHRA, YSYEKL. The CDR3 covers 17 residues. The germline V and J ends were trimmed by 4 bases and 3 bases, with 19 bases remaining between them. The CDR3 reads CASSPLGISGGYNEQFF. The CDR3 DNA follows: TGCGCCAGCAGCCCATTGGGTATCAGCGGTGGCTACAATGAGCAGTTCTTC.

V and J are TRBV6-1 and TRBJ2-3, with D perhaps matching TRBD1 (5 bases). The CDR3 has 13 amino acids. Germline V gives CDR1 MNHNS, CDR2 SASEGT. Trimming took off 7 bases at V and 4 bases at J, with 12 bases between the two ends. In nucleotides, the CDR3 is TGTGCCAGCACCGGGCAGGGCGCAGATACGCAGTATTTT. It translates to CASTGQGADTQYF.

This chain uses TRBV6-1 with TRBJ1-4; a weak D match, TRBD1 (5 bases). Looked up from germline, CDR1 is MNHNS and CDR2 is SASEGT. The CDR3 has 17 amino acids. V was trimmed by 3 bases and J by 0 bases, leaving 14 bases between them. This CDR3 reads CASSEGRRVATNEKLFF. Here the CDR3 DNA reads TGTGCCAGCAGTGAGGGACGGAGGGTTGCAACTAATGAAAAACTGTTTTTT.

The CDR3 DNA is TGTGCCACCAGTGACCAGACTAGCGGGGTCCACAATGAGCAGTTCTTC. This encodes CATSDQTSGVHNEQFF. The chain combines TRBV24-1 with TRBJ2-1; TRBD2 aligns across 11 bases. CDR3 length equals 16 residues. From germline, CDR1 is KGHDR and CDR2 SFDVKD. J was trimmed by 5 bases and V by 4 bases; bases with no gene match: 6.

The V gene is TRBV5-1, the J gene TRBJ2-4, with 7 bases matching TRBD2. Trimming took 4 bases from V and 6 from J; bases not matched to a gene: 7. The CDR3 totals 14 residues. The germline gives CDR1 SGHRS, CDR2 YFSETQ. The CDR3 here is CASSPSSSGNIQYF. The CDR3 DNA is TGCGCCAGCAGCCCCTCGTCTAGCGGAAACATTCAGTACTTC.

In its sample, this clonotype was seen a few times. This chain uses TRBV20-1 with TRBJ2-3; 14 bases are shared with TRBD2. CDR3 size: 17 residues. Germline V gives CDR1 DFQATT, CDR2 SNEGSKA (reference sequence). Losses at the gene ends were 3 bases for V and 5 bases for J; bases not matched to a gene: 10. The CDR3 is CSARMTGLAGDRDTQYF. The CDR3 DNA reads as TGCAGTGCTAGGATGACGGGACTAGCGGGAGATAGAGATACGCAGTATTTT.

This clonotype was seen more than once but under ten times. The chain links TRBV4-3 to TRBJ2-1, with 8 bases lining up with TRBD1. The CDR3 is made up of 18 amino acids. V was clipped by 0 bases and J by 2 bases; unmatched bases: 9. CDR1 LGHNA and CDR2 YSLEER come from the germline V gene. CDR3 sequence: CASSQDVPSGGPYNEQFF. As DNA, the CDR3 is TGCGCCAGCAGCCAAGATGTTCCTTCAGGGGGCCCCTACAATGAGCAGTTCTTC.

This clonotype was detected a few times. This chain uses TRBV6-2 or TRBV6-3 with TRBJ2-7; D is possibly TRBD2 (5 bases). CDR1 MNHEY and CDR2 SVGEGT come from the germline V gene. Trimming took off 2 bases at V and 2 bases at J, with 10 bases between the two ends. This CDR3 is built from 14 residues. CDR3 region: CASSYAGLTYEQYF. The CDR3 bases are TGTGCCAGCAGTTACGCGGGCCTAACCTACGAGCAGTACTTC.

As regards this clonotype: The conserved phenylalanine or tryptophan is not found at the CDR3 terminus, so this likely reflects a read error. For the CDR3, the DNA is TGTGCCACCGTAACAGGGGGCAGGGCCTACGAGCAGTACTTA. This translates into CATVTGGRAYEQYL. V is TRBV10-3 and J is TRBJ2-7, with 9 bases lining up with TRBD1. Germline loops: CDR1 ENHRY, CDR2 SYGVKD. CDR3 length: 14 residues. The V and J ends lost 10 bases and 2 bases, in that order; junction bases with no gene match: 9.

In this sample, this clonotype turned up a few times. The DNA for the CDR3 is TGTGCCAGCAGCCCCTGGTCGGGGTCCGGGATTCCCTACGAGCAGTACTTC. Its translation: CASSPWSGSGIPYEQYF. V and J are TRBV16 and TRBJ2-7; a possible D gene is TRBD2 (5 bases). The V and J ends lost 4 bases and 2 bases respectively, with 21 bases between them. Germline V gene lookup returns CDR1 KGHSY and CDR2 FQNENV. The CDR3 runs to 17 residues.

This clonotype has a handful of counts. The chain is built from TRBV29-1 and TRBJ1-1; D not certain. Germline V gives CDR1 SQVTM, CDR2 ANQGSEA. The ends were cut back, 2 bases at V and 4 bases at J, with 14 bases in the middle. The CDR3 has 14 amino acids. The CDR3 DNA follows: TGCAGCGTTGAACTCGGCCCCCGGGGCACTGAAGCTTTCTTT. It encodes CSVELGPRGTEAFF.

There are many counts of this clonotype. V usage is TRBV7-2 and J usage is TRBJ2-7; maybe TRBD2 (6 bases). Germline V gene sequence: CDR1 SGHTA, CDR2 FQGNSA. V lost 1 base, J lost 4 bases, and 8 bases lay in between. CDR3 length equals 13 residues. The CDR3 DNA is TGTGCCAGCAGCTTAGTGGAGGGGTACGAGCAGTACTTC. Its translation is CASSLVEGYEQYF.